The entry below describes one T cell receptor beta chain. This sample is drawn from a study of blood T cell repertoires in COVID-19. Here immunoSEQ multiplex PCR was the method, and the copy in TCRdb shows in-frame clones only, minus some. Among 75,000 to 80,000 clones listed, approximately 80% were seen once. With 0 bases removed from V and 3 bases from J, the gap between germline ends came to 5 bases. This CDR3 is 13 amino acids long. Germline CDR1 and CDR2: GTSNPN and SVGIG (reference sequence). This receptor was identified in a woman in her sixties or seventies with acute or convalescent COVID-19. The chain employs TRBV30 and TRBJ2-2; D ambiguous. Input material: peripheral blood. The CDR3 is CAWSVAYTGELFF. Written as DNA, the CDR3 is TGTGCCTGGAGTGTAGCATACACCGGGGAGCTGTTTTTT.